The clone carrying this T cell receptor beta chain was seen ten or more times. Its antigen is as yet unknown. This CDR3 is 16 amino acids long. V lost 2 bases and J lost 3, with 16 bases in between. Germline CDR1 reads MNHEY; CDR2 reads SVGAGI. TCRdb ran MiXCR on the RT-PCR reads and lists one entry per CDR3 protein. This sample has approximately 250,000 distinct CDR3 sequences, with more than 9% found just once. The sample comes from a study of response to subunit inactivated influenza vaccine. The study, taken as a whole, reports: Authors suggested that a seasonal influenza vaccination recruits few new T cells each time.

The sequence derives from a man aged 45 to 65 who received an inactivated influenza vaccine. The chain carries TRBV6-5 and TRBJ2-5; D is possibly TRBD1 (5 bases). Sequenced here: non-naive T cells sorted from PBMCs, sampled roughly 2 weeks before vaccination. The CDR3 is CASSYGAELSKETQYF. The CDR3 region has the DNA TGTGCCAGCAGTTACGGGGCAGAACTTTCCAAAGAGACCCAGTACTTC.